This T cell receptor beta chain was sequenced during a study of tumor-infiltrating lymphocytes in primary liver carcinoma. At the level of the study: Men and women, 30 to 69 years of age, made up the patients. General study findings and limits: Against blood, tumors held a significantly higher top-250-clone fraction (p = 0.039).

A constant-region primer primed TCR beta cDNA synthesis from 400 to 550 ng of total RNA. Construction of TCR beta libraries relied on three successive nested multiplex PCR rounds employing slightly modified ARM-PCR. One entry per CDR3 protein, called by TCRdb with MiXCR from the multiplex PCR reads. The sample consists of a few hundred thousand distinct CDR3 sequences, almost 60% of them appearing once. This clonotype was found many times. Antigen specificity is unknown. They got blood RNA out of unsorted whole blood and also pulled out germline DNA. The collection of around 4 milliliters of peripheral blood preceded surgery. The sequencing sample was made of peripheral blood. This receptor was taken from a woman aged 25 to 39 with primary liver carcinoma and hepatitis B virus infection.

The CDR3 loop is CASTGTRGSPLHF. DNA of the CDR3: TGTGCCAGCACCGGCACCCGGGGTTCACCCCTCCACTTT. The chain recombines TRBV11-2 with TRBJ1-6, with D unresolved. The CDR3 spans 13 residues. Germline V lookup: CDR1 SGHAT, CDR2 FQNNGV. V was pared by 7 bases and J by 9 bases, with 13 bases between.